The entry below gives a single T cell receptor (beta chain) sequence along with its context. Its specificity is not known. An equimolar mix of two oligonucleotides served as the beta constant-region primer for TRBC1 and TRBC2. Nested alpha and beta constant-region primers with the SP2 primer drove four PCR rounds on ligated cDNA. In TCRdb, the UMI-ligation and nested PCR reads were re-called with MiXCR into one record per CDR3 protein. The table has roughly 80,000 distinct CDR3 sequences, 8% to 9.5% seen once. This entry belongs to a study of naive and memory T cell subsets. The study's findings and limits: Activation and differentiation may alter RNA-based TCR counts. Clonotypes here are unpaired alpha or beta chain sequences.

CDR1 and CDR2 (germline): SQVTM, ANQGSEA. The CDR3 totals 13 residues. V gave up 1 base and J gave up 4 bases, with 7 bases separating them. CD4 T cells were positively selected, then CD8 T cells from the CD4-negative fraction. Four subsets defined by CD45RA and CD27 were sorted after CD3, CD4, CD8 and live/dead staining. This sequence originates from a human donor in good health. V is TRBV29-1 and J is TRBJ2-2; no clear D gene. The sample consisted of naive CD8+ T cells from blood. The CDR3 protein is CSVEGGVTGELFF. The CDR3 DNA is TGCAGCGTTGAAGGCGGTGTCACCGGGGAGCTGTTTTTT.